This TCR beta chain was obtained from a study of shared clonotypes between healthy human individuals. Notes on this clone: Other DNA sequences from this sample encode an identical CDR3 as well.

Assay used: immunoSEQ multiplex PCR; TCRdb lists only in-frame clones, some missing. This sample has about 1.1 million clones, with 70% to 80% found just once. The length of the CDR3 is 11 residues. Germline V gene lookup returns CDR1 DFQATT and CDR2 SNEGSKA (reference sequence). The V gene lost 5 bases and the J gene lost 0 bases, with 4 bases spanning the gap. The sequence was obtained from a man aged 18 to 30 in good health. Some clones in this sample may be carry-over from other donors' samples. Sequenced sample: memory CD4+ T cells from PBMCs. The subset: CD45RA-negative fraction. This rearrangement joins TRBV20-1 to TRBJ2-5, with D hard to call. The CDR3 sequence: CSAGDQETQYF. The CDR3 DNA is TGCAGTGCTGGGGACCAAGAGACCCAGTACTTC.